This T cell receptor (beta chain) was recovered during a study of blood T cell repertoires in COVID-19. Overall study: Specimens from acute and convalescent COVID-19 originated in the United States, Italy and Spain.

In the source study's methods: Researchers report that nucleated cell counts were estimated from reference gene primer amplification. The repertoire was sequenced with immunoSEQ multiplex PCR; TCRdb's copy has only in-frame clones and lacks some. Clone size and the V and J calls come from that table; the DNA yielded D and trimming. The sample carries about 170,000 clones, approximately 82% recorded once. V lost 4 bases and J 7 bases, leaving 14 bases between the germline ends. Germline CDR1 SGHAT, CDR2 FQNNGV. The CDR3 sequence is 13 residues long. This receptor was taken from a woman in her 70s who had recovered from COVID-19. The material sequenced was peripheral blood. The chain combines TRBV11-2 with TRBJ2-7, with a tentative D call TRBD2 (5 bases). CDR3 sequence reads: CASSSTDSWEQYF. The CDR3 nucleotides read TGTGCCAGCAGCTCCACGGACTCTTGGGAGCAGTACTTC.